A single sample gave rise to the 19 T cell receptor beta chains below, sequenced in a study of T cells in Graves' hyperthyroidism and ophthalmopathy. Template material for amplifying TCR beta CDR3 regions consisted of RNA transcripts. Using the HTBI primer set, a first-round RT-PCR was run on the TCR CDR3. Each CDR3 protein gets one entry after TCRdb re-called the multiplex PCR reads with MiXCR. The sample carries fewer than 650,000 distinct CDR3 sequences, 46% recorded once. Sequences were obtained from peripheral blood or thyroid tissue (not recorded which). Receptors originate from an adult woman with Graves' disease, either hyperthyroidism or ophthalmopathy (not recorded which).

This clonotype was seen at least ten times. This chain joins TRBV2 and TRBJ2-7; D is unresolved. V shed 3 bases and J shed 12 bases, with 12 bases lying between them. CDR1 SNHLY and CDR2 FYNNEI come from the germline V gene. This CDR3 contains 11 residues. The CDR3 nucleotides are TGTGCCAGCAGTGACTTCTCCTCGGCGTACTTC. Its protein product is CASSDFSSAYF.

The rearrangement links TRBV20-1 to TRBJ1-2; 10 nucleotides match TRBD1. V lost 4 bases and J lost 2; bases outside the gene matches: 7. Germline CDR1 reads DFQATT; CDR2 reads SNEGSKA (reference sequence). The CDR3 spans 15 residues. The CDR3 DNA sequence: TGCAGTGCTACCGGGACAGGGGCTCCGAACTATGGCTACACCTTC. It specifies CSATGTGAPNYGYTF.

The chain couples TRBV28 to TRBJ2-3; 8 bases are a match to TRBD1. CDR3 length: 14 residues. Losses at the gene ends were 2 bases for V and 5 bases for J; bases not matched to a gene: 3. Germline CDR1 MDHEN, CDR2 SYDVKM. The CDR3, as DNA: TGTGCCAGCAGTTTAGAACAGGGGGGAGATACGCAGTATTTT. Its protein is CASSLEQGGDTQYF.

This clonotype was seen ten or more times. The rearrangement uses TRBV10-3 and TRBJ2-7, with D unresolved. The CDR3 is made up of 11 amino acids. Germline V lookup: CDR1 ENHRY, CDR2 SYGVKD. The V end lost 3 bases, the J end lost 4 bases, and 4 bases lay between the germline ends. CDR3: CAISDLYEQYF. In DNA, the CDR3 is TGTGCCATCAGTGACTTGTACGAGCAGTACTTC.

A few counts support this clonotype. This chain connects TRBV30 to TRBJ1-5; unclear D gene. The V end was cut by 5 bases, the J end by 1 base, with 12 bases between. The CDR3 extends over 14 amino acids. Germline V gene data show CDR1 as GTSNPN and CDR2 as SVGIG (reference sequence). The CDR3 nucleotides read TGTGCCTGGGTCTGGTACCCAAGCAATCAGCCCCAGCATTTT. Its protein is CAWVWYPSNQPQHF.

The chain carries TRBV7-9 and TRBJ2-3; perhaps TRBD2 as D (5 bases). V was clipped by 5 bases and J by 6 bases, with 15 bases between them. This CDR3 region has 14 residues. Germline V gives CDR1 SEHNR, CDR2 FQNEAQ (reference sequence). Here the CDR3 reads CASSRVANTDTQYF. CDR3 DNA: TGTGCCAGCAGCCGAGTAGCGAACACTGATACGCAGTATTTT.

This clonotype was seen ten or more times. The gene calls are TRBV2 and TRBJ1-3; 10 bases line up with TRBD1. CDR1 and CDR2 (germline): SNHLY, FYNNEI. The CDR3 covers 14 residues. V was clipped by 4 bases and J by 8 bases; unmatched bases: 5. For the CDR3, the DNA is TGTGCCAGCAGTGGGGACAGGGGTGCGGACACCATATATTTT. It specifies CASSGDRGADTIYF.

The rearrangement joins TRBV27 to TRBJ2-2, with 10 bases identical to TRBD2. Germline loops: CDR1 MNHEY, CDR2 SMNVEV (reference sequence). Trimming cost V 10 bases and J 4 bases; bases outside gene matches: 6. This CDR3 comprises 14 residues. The CDR3 here is CATRLAGFTGELFF. The CDR3 coding sequence is TGTGCCACGCGACTAGCGGGTTTCACCGGGGAGCTGTTTTTT.

The table lists this clonotype with many counts. This chain connects TRBV7-2 to TRBJ2-2; D unclear. This CDR3 is built from 14 residues. The germline gives CDR1 SGHTA, CDR2 FQGNSA. The V end lost 2 bases, the J end lost 0 bases, and 4 bases lay between the germline ends. The chain's CDR3 is CASSLYANTGELFF. The CDR3 DNA is TGTGCCAGCAGCTTATATGCGAACACCGGGGAGCTGTTTTTT. The variable domain in full, completed from reference TRBV7-2 and TRBJ2-2, reads GAGVSQSPSNKVTEKGKDVELRCDPISGHTALYWYRQSLGQGLEFLIYFQGNSAPDKSGLPSDRFSAERTGGSVSTLTIQRTQQEDSAVYLCASSLYANTGELFFGEGSRLTVL.

This clonotype was detected many times. The chain links TRBV6-5 to TRBJ2-7; D tentatively reads TRBD1 or TRBD2 (6 bases each). CDR3 size: 13 residues. In germline, CDR1 is MNHEY, CDR2 SVGAGI. V was trimmed by 5 bases and J by 3 bases, leaving 11 bases between them. The CDR3 here is CASSKGGSYEQYF. CDR3 nucleotide sequence: TGTGCCAGCAGTAAAGGGGGGAGCTACGAGCAGTACTTC.

This clonotype came up once. This CDR3 fails to terminate in the conserved phenylalanine or tryptophan, so it likely reflects a read error. The chain recombines TRBV10-2 with TRBJ1-1; 9 bases align to TRBD1. The CDR3 is 15 residues long. CDR1 WSHSY and CDR2 SAAADI come from the germline V gene. V shed 4 bases and J 3 bases; nucleotides not matched to a gene: 6. The CDR3 DNA reads as TGCGCCAGCAGTGGGATGGACAGGGGAGACACTGAAGCTTTCTCT. This gives the protein CASSGMDRGDTEAFS.

Concerning this clonotype: One end of the junction is discordant with germline, which a read error may explain. V and J are TRBV12-5 and TRBJ2-7, with TRBD2 matching 15 bases. Per germline, CDR1 LGHNT and CDR2 FRNRAP. The CDR3 loop spans 17 amino acids. The CDR3 sequence: CATAGTSGRLTCREQHF. The CDR3 region has the DNA TGTGCTACCGCCGGGACTAGCGGGAGGCTGACTTGTCGGGAGCAGCACTTC.

This clonotype appeared a few times. This chain joins TRBV4-2 and TRBJ1-2; maybe TRBD1 (5 bases). The V gene's germline CDR1 is LGHNA and CDR2 YNFKEQ. The CDR3 covers 16 residues. V lost 0 bases and J 4 bases, leaving 15 bases between the germline ends. The CDR3 protein is CASSQELVGQVYGYTF. CDR3 DNA sequence: TGTGCCAGCAGCCAAGAACTTGTTGGACAAGTCTATGGCTACACCTTC.

This clonotype was seen ten or more times. This chain uses TRBV20-1 with TRBJ1-5, with D unclear. V dropped 5 bases and J dropped 2 bases, with 7 bases sitting between them. The CDR3 runs to 12 residues. CDR1 is DFQATT, CDR2 SNEGSKA, per germline (reference sequence). This CDR3 is CSARRGNQPQHF. CDR3 sequence (DNA): TGCAGTGCTCGTAGGGGCAATCAGCCCCAGCATTTT.

The genes are TRBV7-3 and TRBJ1-1; D gene uncertain. Germline CDR1 is SGHTA and CDR2 is FQGTGA. The CDR3 length is 14 residues. With 8 bases removed from V and 2 bases from J, the gap between germline ends came to 15 bases. The CDR3 DNA follows: TGTGCCAGCTCACCTATCGGGCAAAACACTGAAGCTTTCTTT. Translating gives CASSPIGQNTEAFF. Together with reference TRBV7-3 and TRBJ1-1, the CDR3 gives the full variable domain: GAGVSQTPSNKVTEKGKYVELRCDPISGHTALYWYRQSLGQGPEFLIYFQGTGAADDSGLPNDRFFAVRPEGSVSTLKIQRTERGDSAVYLCASSPIGQNTEAFFGQGTRLTVV.

This clonotype was counted only a few times. CDR3 coding DNA: TGCAGCGTTGAGCTGGGGGAAGGCTCTGGAAACACCATATATTTT. The encoded protein is CSVELGEGSGNTIYF. The chain joins TRBV29-1 to TRBJ1-3; D possibly corresponds to TRBD1 (5 bases). Germline-derived CDR1 and CDR2 are SQVTM and ANQGSEA. Between the trimmed V and J ends, which lost 3 bases and 0 bases, there was a span of 12 bases. CDR3 size: 15 residues.

The chain is built from TRBV7-3 and TRBJ1-6, with TRBD1 matching 9 bases. CDR1 SGHTA and CDR2 FQGTGA come from the germline V gene. Trimming removed 1 base from V and 4 bases from J; junction bases left unmatched: 2. CDR3 length equals 16 residues. Here the CDR3 reads CASSLKGTGYNSPLHF. The CDR3 DNA reads as TGTGCCAGCAGCTTAAAGGGGACAGGGTATAATTCACCCCTCCACTTT.

This clonotype came up many times. V is TRBV12-3 or TRBV12-4 and J is TRBJ1-2; no definite D call. The V gene lost 5 bases and the J gene lost 6 bases, with 16 bases spanning the gap. The CDR3 is 14 amino acids. The DNA for the CDR3 is TGTGCCAGCAGTCCCGACCCCGGCTACGATGGCTACACCTTC. Translating it yields CASSPDPGYDGYTF.

This clonotype was picked up many times. This chain joins TRBV7-2 and TRBJ2-7; D possibly corresponds to TRBD2 (5 bases). Germline V gene sequence: CDR1 SGHTA, CDR2 FQGNSA. The CDR3 consists of 14 residues. V was pared by 1 base and J by 2 bases, with 9 bases between. CDR3: CASSLDLATYEQYF. CDR3 bases: TGTGCCAGCAGCTTAGATCTAGCTACCTACGAGCAGTACTTC.